What follows describes a single T cell receptor (beta chain). Original analysis: Amplification from reference gene primers served as the basis for estimated nucleated cell counts. Measured with immunoSEQ multiplex PCR; TCRdb has only the in-frame clones, and not every one. The V and J calls and clone size were taken over from that table, and D and trimming were inferred from the DNA. This table has 200,000 to 250,000 clones, under 85% appearing once. These data belong to a study of blood T cell repertoires in COVID-19. Study-wide background: PBMCs, B-cell-depleted T cells, or T cells were the source of the cDNA or gDNA that made up the material.

Seattle researchers signed up patients amid active infection and tracked them longitudinally. The CDR3 is made up of 15 amino acids. V was pared by 0 bases and J by 7 bases, with 15 bases between. The germline gives CDR1 KGHSH, CDR2 LQKENI. The chain joins TRBV18 to TRBJ1-2; D is uncertain. Material for sequencing was peripheral blood. The clonotype was recovered from an elderly woman with COVID-19, enrolled during active disease. The chain's CDR3 is CASSPPPGLPGGYTF. CDR3 bases: TGTGCCAGCTCACCACCACCCGGACTCCCAGGTGGCTACACCTTC.